These 25 T cell receptor beta chains were sequenced from one sample in a study of blood T cell repertoires in COVID-19. TCRdb's copy holds only in-frame clones and misses some; the assay was immunoSEQ multiplex PCR. The sample has 75,000 to 100,000 clones; around 72% are singletons. Input material: peripheral blood. Every receptor here comes from a man in his 70s with acute or convalescent COVID-19.

The chain uses TRBV11-3 and TRBJ1-6, with D unclear. This CDR3 is 13 amino acids long. Trimming took off 6 bases at V and 7 bases at J, with 10 bases between the two ends. Germline V CDR1 and CDR2: SGHNT, YENEEA. The CDR3 sequence is CASSQLRNSPLHF. CDR3 nucleotides: TGTGCCAGCAGTCAATTGAGAAATTCACCCCTCCACTTT.

V gene TRBV3-1 (or the pseudogene TRBV3-2) combines with J gene TRBJ2-7, with unresolved D. Germline-derived CDR1 and CDR2 are LGHDT and YNNKEL (reference sequence). This CDR3 is built from 13 residues. V was trimmed by 1 base and J by 3 bases, leaving 7 bases between them. CDR3 coding DNA: TGTGCCAGCAGCCAAGCTTCGTTCTACGAGCAGTACTTC. Its translation: CASSQASFYEQYF.

For the CDR3, the DNA is TGCAGCGTTGTCCTTGTCACCGGGGGGCAAGAGACCCAGTACTTC. Its translation: CSVVLVTGGQETQYF. The chain joins TRBV29-1 to TRBJ2-5; 7 nucleotides agree with TRBD2. Germline loops: CDR1 SQVTM, CDR2 ANQGSEA. The CDR3 length is 15 residues. Germline trimming cut 4 bases from V and 2 bases from J; bases unmatched to any gene: 10. The whole variable domain, filled in from reference TRBV29-1 and TRBJ2-5, reads SAVISQKPSRDICQRGTSLTIQCQVDSQVTMMFWYRQQPGQSLTLIATANQGSEATYESGFVIDKFPISRPNLTFSTLTVSNMSPEDSSIYLCSVVLVTGGQETQYFGPGTRLLVL.

Only one count was recorded for this clone. V and J are TRBV27 and TRBJ1-3, with TRBD1 identical over 7 bases. V was clipped by 3 bases and J by 0 bases; unmatched bases: 2. From germline, CDR1 is MNHEY and CDR2 SMNVEV (reference sequence). This CDR3 region has 15 residues. The CDR3 region has the DNA TGTGCCAGCAGTTTCCGACAGGGCTCTGGAAACACCATATATTTT. This codes for CASSFRQGSGNTIYF.

The chain couples TRBV9 to TRBJ1-1; tentative D call: TRBD1 (5 bases). The germline CDR1 and CDR2 sequences are SGDLS and YYNGEE. This CDR3 has 15 amino acids. V was shortened by 4 bases and J by 6 bases, with 19 bases between the two germline ends. CDR3 sequence reads: CASSLGGLRSAEAFF. Written as DNA, the CDR3 is TGTGCCAGCAGCCTCGGGGGACTCCGGTCGGCTGAAGCTTTCTTT.

V gene TRBV4-1 combines with J gene TRBJ2-7; 8 nucleotides align to TRBD2. V shed 0 bases, J shed 2 bases, and the junction held 12 bases outside the gene matches. The V gene's germline CDR1 is MGHRA and CDR2 YSYEKL. The CDR3 has 18 amino acids. In DNA form, the CDR3 reads TGCGCCAGCAGCCAAGATAAGCCCATCGAGCGGGGGACCTACGAGCAGTACTTC. Protein product: CASSQDKPIERGTYEQYF.

In this sample, this clone turned up a few times. The chain combines TRBV18 with TRBJ1-1; 7 positions agree with TRBD1. Germline-derived CDR1 and CDR2 are KGHSH and LQKENI. The trim removed 7 bases at V and 2 bases at J, leaving 4 bases unmatched. The CDR3 covers 13 residues. The CDR3 here is CASCGQANTEAFF. In DNA, the CDR3 is TGTGCCAGCTGTGGACAGGCCAACACTGAAGCTTTCTTT.

This clone occurred once. The chain links TRBV11-2 to TRBJ2-7; maybe TRBD1 (7 bases). CDR3 length equals 14 residues. Germline CDR1 is SGHAT and CDR2 is FQNNGV. Trimming cost V 1 base and J 5 bases, with 12 bases left between them. The CDR3 nucleotides are TGTGCCAGCAGCTTAGGGGGCGGGACAGACGAGCAGTACTTC. This encodes CASSLGGGTDEQYF.

The rearrangement links TRBV4-3 to TRBJ2-1; D is perhaps TRBD1 (5 bases). The CDR3 extends over 16 amino acids. Trimming removed 0 bases at V and 4 bases at J, with 13 bases between. CDR1 is LGHNA, CDR2 YSLEER, per germline. The CDR3 coding sequence is TGCGCCAGCAGCCAAGATTTCCGGCAGGGTTACAATGAGCAGTTCTTC. Its protein product is CASSQDFRQGYNEQFF.

This rearrangement joins TRBV5-1 to TRBJ1-6, with D tentatively TRBD1 (6 bases). This CDR3 is 17 amino acids long. The germline V and J ends were trimmed by 4 bases and 6 bases, with 20 bases remaining between them. From germline, CDR1 is SGHRS and CDR2 YFSETQ. This CDR3 reads CASSPAAGAVSNSPLHF. Here the CDR3 DNA reads TGCGCCAGCAGCCCGGCGGCAGGGGCGGTATCTAATTCACCCCTCCACTTT.

The rearrangement links TRBV30 to TRBJ1-1; no firm D call. Per germline, CDR1 GTSNPN and CDR2 SVGIG (reference sequence). The CDR3 consists of 13 residues. The germline V and J ends were trimmed by 2 bases and 3 bases, with 10 bases remaining between them. Here the CDR3 reads CAWSRGMDTEAFF. CDR3 DNA sequence: TGTGCCTGGAGTAGAGGCATGGACACTGAAGCTTTCTTT.

The rearrangement uses TRBV11-2 and TRBJ2-3; the D is unclear. Germline loops: CDR1 SGHAT, CDR2 FQNNGV. The length of the CDR3 is 15 residues. The V end was cut by 5 bases, the J end by 3 bases, with 15 bases between. CDR3 region: CASSPDKVGTDTQYF. DNA for the CDR3: TGTGCCAGCAGCCCAGACAAGGTCGGTACAGATACGCAGTATTTT. Combining the CDR3 with reference TRBV11-2 and TRBJ2-3 gives the whole variable domain EAGVAQSPRYKIIEKRQSVAFWCNPISGHATLYWYQQILGQGPKLLIQFQNNGVVDDSQLPKDRFSAERLKGVDSTLKIQPAKLEDSAVYLCASSPDKVGTDTQYFGPGTRLTVL.

This sequence joins TRBV18 and TRBJ2-3, with D perhaps matching TRBD2 (5 bases). The V gene's germline CDR1 is KGHSH and CDR2 LQKENI. V lost 9 bases, J lost 2 bases, and 12 bases lay in between. The CDR3 runs 13 residues. The CDR3 region is CASTDFTTDTQYF. In DNA form, the CDR3 reads TGTGCCAGTACGGACTTTACCACAGATACGCAGTATTTT. The whole variable domain, remainder taken from reference TRBV18 and TRBJ2-3, is NAGVMQNPRHLVRRRGQEARLRCSPMKGHSHVYWYRQLPEEGLKFMVYLQKENIIDESGMPKERFSAEFPKEGPSILRIQQVVRGDSAAYFCASTDFTTDTQYFGPGTRLTVL.

The rearrangement uses TRBV2 and TRBJ1-5; no reliable D call. CDR3 length equals 15 residues. Trimming left V 6 bases short and J 0 bases short, with 12 bases between. Looked up from germline, CDR1 is SNHLY and CDR2 is FYNNEI. The CDR3 is CASREEGYSNQPQHF. The CDR3 DNA reads TGTGCCAGCAGGGAGGAGGGTTATAGCAATCAGCCCCAGCATTTT.

The chain uses TRBV2 and TRBJ2-2, with D uncertain. The ends were cut back, 6 bases at V and 6 bases at J, with 11 bases in the middle. CDR1 and CDR2 (germline): SNHLY, FYNNEI. This CDR3 region has 13 residues. The CDR3 bases are TGTGCCAGCAGACCCGATCAGTCCGGGGAGCTGTTTTTT. Its protein product is CASRPDQSGELFF.

The chain uses TRBV28 and TRBJ2-7, with 9 bases identical to TRBD1. This CDR3 is 12 amino acids long. Germline CDR1 MDHEN, CDR2 SYDVKM. Unmatched junction bases numbered 2, after V lost 8 bases and J lost 3 bases. The CDR3 reads CASAGQGYEQYF. CDR3 sequence (DNA): TGTGCCAGCGCGGGACAGGGCTACGAGCAGTACTTC.

This clone was picked up one time. CDR3 bases: TGTGCCAGCAGTTACTCGCGGCAGTCCCTAGGTGAGCAGTACTTC. Protein: CASSYSRQSLGEQYF. V usage is TRBV6-5 and J usage is TRBJ2-7; D ambiguous. The CDR3 has 15 residues. From germline, CDR1 is MNHEY and CDR2 SVGAGI. V lost 0 bases to trimming and J lost 7 bases, with 16 bases between them.

The chain employs TRBV6-5 and TRBJ2-7; TRBD1 agrees at 7 bases. Germline trimming cut 0 bases from V and 5 bases from J; bases unmatched to any gene: 7. This CDR3 is 15 amino acids long. CDR1 is MNHEY and CDR2 is SVGAGI in the germline V gene. The chain's CDR3 is CASSYSMRGLDEQYF. In nucleotides, the CDR3 is TGTGCCAGCAGTTACTCGATGAGGGGGCTAGACGAGCAGTACTTC.

This chain uses TRBV24-1 with TRBJ2-3; maybe TRBD2 (5 bases). Germline V gives CDR1 KGHDR, CDR2 SFDVKD. The CDR3 contains 15 residues. V was cut by 4 bases and J by 0 bases, with 10 bases left in between. CDR3 nucleotides: TGTGCCACCAGTGAGCCTCGGACTAGCACAGATACGCAGTATTTT. Protein product: CATSEPRTSTDTQYF.

The V and J genes are TRBV15 and TRBJ2-5; 12 positions agree with TRBD1. Per the germline V gene, CDR1 is LNHNV and CDR2 is YYDKDF (reference sequence). Losses at the gene ends were 2 bases for V and 5 bases for J; bases not matched to a gene: 9. This CDR3 comprises 17 residues. The CDR3 loop is CATSRNPGTGGGETQYF. Written as DNA, the CDR3 is TGTGCCACCAGCAGAAACCCCGGGACAGGGGGCGGTGAGACCCAGTACTTC.

This rearrangement joins TRBV4-3 to TRBJ2-2; 14 bases are a match to TRBD2. The germline CDR1 and CDR2 sequences are LGHNA and YSLEER. This CDR3 comprises 18 residues. Germline trimming cut 2 bases from V and 7 bases from J; bases unmatched to any gene: 9. The CDR3 reads CASSQMGLAGDGDGELFF. For the CDR3, the DNA is TGCGCCAGCAGCCAAATGGGACTAGCGGGAGATGGAGACGGGGAGCTGTTTTTT.

This rearrangement joins TRBV5-6 to TRBJ2-7; TRBD1 matches at 9 bases. Germline CDR1 is SGHDT and CDR2 is YYEEEE. The CDR3 is 13 amino acids. Losses at the gene ends were 2 bases for V and 12 bases for J; bases not matched to a gene: 9. CDR3 sequence: CASSLARDRDRYF. The CDR3, as DNA: TGTGCCAGCAGCTTAGCCCGGGACAGGGATCGGTACTTC.

The chain has TRBV5-4 and TRBJ2-3, with a tentative D call TRBD1 (5 bases). The ends were cut back, 5 bases at V and 5 bases at J, with 12 bases in the middle. CDR1 is SGHNT, CDR2 YYREEE, per germline (reference sequence). The CDR3 spans 13 residues. The CDR3 spells CASSLDSKDTQYF. The CDR3 bases are TGTGCCAGCAGTTTAGACAGTAAAGATACGCAGTATTTT. Supplemented by reference TRBV5-4 and TRBJ2-3, the full variable domain reads ETGVTQSPTHLIKTRGQQVTLRCSSQSGHNTVSWYQQALGQGPQFIFQYYREEENGRGNFPPRFSGLQFPNYSSELNVNALELDDSALYLCASSLDSKDTQYFGPGTRLTVL.

J is TRBJ2-1 and V is TRBV19; 9 bases fit TRBD2. V lost 5 bases to trimming and J lost 6 bases; unmatched junction nucleotides: 8. In germline, CDR1 is LNHDA, CDR2 SQIVND (reference sequence). This CDR3 has 15 amino acids. The CDR3 reads CASSVGLAYSNEQFF. CDR3 DNA: TGTGCCAGTAGTGTGGGACTAGCATACTCCAATGAGCAGTTCTTC.

The chain has TRBV13 and TRBJ2-1, with 7 bases identical to TRBD2. The V gene's germline CDR1 is PRHDT and CDR2 FYEKMQ (reference sequence). The CDR3 covers 15 residues. V was pared by 3 bases and J by 0 bases, with 2 bases of the junction left unmatched. This CDR3 is CASSLGGSSYNEQFF. The CDR3, as DNA: TGTGCCAGCAGCTTGGGCGGGAGCTCCTACAATGAGCAGTTCTTC.